One and the same sample provided the 30 T cell receptor beta chains below, sequenced in a study of cytomegalovirus exposure and HLA in healthy donors. Generated by immunoSEQ multiplex PCR, the TCRdb table keeps only in-frame clones and is missing some. Counted here are about 220,000 clones, about 90% occurring once; the ten biggest clones make up approximately 1.1%. Sequencing input: PBMCs. These receptors were collected from a woman between 18 and 29 years old in good health and CMV-seronegative.

The chain recombines TRBV27 with TRBJ1-1, with 10 bases matching TRBD1. CDR1 is MNHEY and CDR2 is SMNVEV in the germline V gene (reference sequence). The CDR3 has 14 residues. Unmatched junction bases numbered 1, after V lost 3 bases and J lost 3 bases. CDR3 coding DNA: TGTGCCAGCAGTTTGGACAGGGGGTACACTGAAGCTTTCTTT. As protein: CASSLDRGYTEAFF.

Of note for this clone: Other DNA sequences of this sample code for an identical CDR3. This CDR3 is CASSPQGSGNTIYF. CDR3 coding DNA: TGTGCCAGCAGCCCTCAGGGATCTGGAAACACCATATATTTT. This chain joins TRBV27 and TRBJ1-3; a possible D gene is TRBD1 (5 bases). V was clipped by 6 bases and J by 1 base, with 10 bases between them. Germline-derived CDR1 and CDR2 are MNHEY and SMNVEV (reference sequence). The CDR3 has 14 residues.

V is TRBV5-1 and J is TRBJ2-7; TRBD1 might be the D (5 bases). The CDR3 runs 14 residues. The V end was cut by 1 base, the J end by 2 bases, with 10 bases between. In germline, CDR1 is SGHRS, CDR2 YFSETQ. CDR3 region: CASSLIGAAYEQYF. DNA of the CDR3: TGCGCCAGCAGCTTGATAGGGGCTGCCTACGAGCAGTACTTC. The variable domain in full, completed from reference TRBV5-1 and TRBJ2-7, reads KAGVTQTPRYLIKTRGQQVTLSCSPISGHRSVSWYQQTPGQGLQFLFEYFSETQRNKGNFPGRFSGRQFSNSRSEMNVSTLELGDSALYLCASSLIGAAYEQYFGPGTRLTVT.

The gene calls are TRBV30 and TRBJ1-1; 11 bases fit TRBD1. CDR3 length equals 15 residues. The germline gives CDR1 GTSNPN, CDR2 SVGIG (reference sequence). The V segment lost 4 bases and the J segment 6 bases; nucleotides outside the gene matches: 10. The CDR3 bases are TGTGCCTGGACCCGGACAGGGGGCTCAGGCTCTGAAGCTTTCTTT. Encoded protein: CAWTRTGGSGSEAFF.

The chain combines TRBV27 with TRBJ2-2; D may be TRBD2 (5 bases). The germline V gene encodes CDR1 MNHEY and CDR2 SMNVEV (reference sequence). This CDR3 spans 14 amino acids. V shed 6 bases and J shed 7 bases, with 15 bases lying between them. CDR3 sequence: CASSIKSAGGELFF. Written as DNA, the CDR3 is TGTGCCAGCAGCATTAAATCGGCGGGCGGGGAGCTGTTTTTT.

This clone was recorded once. V usage is TRBV19 and J usage is TRBJ2-7, with D possibly matching TRBD2 (6 bases). The germline gives CDR1 LNHDA, CDR2 SQIVND (reference sequence). The CDR3 contains 15 residues. Deletions cut 5 bases from V and 0 bases from J, with 14 bases between. The CDR3 DNA is TGTGCCAGTAGTCGTGTAGCGGAATACTCCTACGAGCAGTACTTC. Protein: CASSRVAEYSYEQYF.

The rearrangement uses TRBV25-1 and TRBJ2-7, with TRBD2 as a possible D gene (5 bases). CDR3 length: 15 residues. CDR1 and CDR2 from the germline V gene are MGHDK and SYGVNS. Trimming removed 1 base from V and 3 bases from J, with 13 bases in between. CDR3 sequence: CASSEWGSELYEQYF. The CDR3 DNA reads TGTGCCAGCAGTGAATGGGGTAGCGAACTCTACGAGCAGTACTTC.

The J gene is TRBJ2-7, the V gene TRBV6-5, with D perhaps TRBD1 (6 bases). The CDR3 contains 14 residues. The V gene lost 7 bases and the J gene lost 2 bases, with 15 bases spanning the gap. Germline CDR1 reads MNHEY; CDR2 reads SVGAGI. The CDR3 loop is CASTPPRGPYEQYF. As DNA, the CDR3 is TGTGCCAGCACCCCCCCCAGGGGCCCCTACGAGCAGTACTTC.

The J gene is TRBJ1-2, the V gene TRBV2, with D possibly being TRBD1 (6 bases). With 5 bases removed from V and 5 bases from J, the gap between germline ends came to 12 bases. CDR1 and CDR2 from the germline V gene are SNHLY and FYNNEI. CDR3 length equals 13 residues. CDR3 protein: CASSLSGEYGYTF. CDR3 coding DNA: TGTGCCAGCAGTCTGTCAGGGGAGTATGGCTACACCTTC.

V is TRBV28 and J is TRBJ1-1, with TRBD1 as a possible D gene (5 bases). This CDR3 is 16 amino acids long. Germline loops: CDR1 MDHEN, CDR2 SYDVKM. V lost 8 bases, J lost 3 bases, and 22 bases lay in between. The CDR3 loop reads CASANTGEGRHTEAFF. CDR3 bases: TGTGCCAGCGCCAACACGGGGGAGGGTAGACACACTGAAGCTTTCTTT. The entire variable domain, with the rest obtained from reference TRBV28 and TRBJ1-1, is as follows: DVKVTQSSRYLVKRTGEKVFLECVQDMDHENMFWYRQDPGLGLRLIYFSYDVKMKEKGDIPEGYSVSREKKERFSLILESASTNQTSMYLCASANTGEGRHTEAFFGQGTRLTVV.

This clone was seen only once. The chain uses TRBV5-1 and TRBJ2-3, with 8 bases lining up with TRBD1. With 0 bases clipped from V and 3 bases from J, the junction kept 3 bases outside the gene matches. CDR1 SGHRS and CDR2 YFSETQ come from the germline V gene. This CDR3 has 15 residues. The CDR3 spells CASSLATGGTDTQYF. The CDR3 region has the DNA TGCGCCAGCAGCTTGGCCACAGGGGGTACAGATACGCAGTATTTT.

The chain joins TRBV6-5 to TRBJ2-1; weak D call: TRBD1 (6 bases). Trimming took off 5 bases at V and 0 bases at J, with 11 bases between the two ends. Looked up from germline, CDR1 is MNHEY and CDR2 is SVGAGI. The CDR3 totals 15 residues. In DNA form, the CDR3 reads TGTGCCAGCAGTCATACAGGGAGCTCCTACAATGAGCAGTTCTTC. Translated: CASSHTGSSYNEQFF.

This clone appeared a few times. The V gene is TRBV28, the J gene TRBJ1-3, with D maybe TRBD1 (5 bases). Trimming took off 7 bases at V and 8 bases at J, with 18 bases between the two ends. Germline-derived CDR1 and CDR2 are MDHEN and SYDVKM. The CDR3 sequence is 14 residues long. The CDR3 coding sequence is TGTGCCAGCATCCCCTCCAGGGCAGGAGACACCATATATTTT. This codes for CASIPSRAGDTIYF.

The chain employs TRBV11-1 and TRBJ1-2, with TRBD1 matching 9 bases. After removal of 6 bases from V and 8 bases from J, the junction contained 4 bases not matched to a gene. CDR3 length equals 12 residues. The germline V gene encodes CDR1 SGHAT and CDR2 FQDESV (reference sequence). The CDR3 reads CASSGTGRGYTF. CDR3 sequence (DNA): TGTGCCAGCAGTGGGACAGGGAGAGGCTACACCTTC.

The rearrangement joins TRBV7-6 to TRBJ1-2; 7 bases align to TRBD1. With 5 bases clipped from V and 8 bases from J, the junction kept 8 bases outside the gene matches. Germline V lookup: CDR1 SGHVS, CDR2 FNYEAQ. The CDR3 loop spans 13 amino acids. CDR3 bases: TGTGCCAGCAGCCCGGACAGGTCTAAGGGCTACACCTTC. Translation: CASSPDRSKGYTF.

As to this clone: The sample has other DNA sequences that encode this CDR3 too. The chain joins TRBV29-1 to TRBJ1-1; D gene uncertain. CDR3 length: 12 residues. The germline CDR1 and CDR2 sequences are SQVTM and ANQGSEA. Between the trimmed V and J ends, which lost 7 bases and 1 base, there was a span of 10 bases. The CDR3 protein is CSADRGNTEAFF. The CDR3 DNA is TGCAGCGCTGATCGAGGGAACACTGAAGCTTTCTTT.

The chain joins TRBV5-1 to TRBJ2-5; 9 nucleotides agree with TRBD1. This CDR3 contains 16 residues. The germline CDR1 and CDR2 sequences are SGHRS and YFSETQ. V lost 4 bases, J lost 7 bases, and 14 bases stayed unmatched. The CDR3 DNA reads TGCGCCAGCAGCACTAGAAACAGGGGGCGTTTAGGGACCCAGTACTTC. Translating gives CASSTRNRGRLGTQYF.

CDR3 nucleotide sequence: TGTGCCAGCAGCTTAGCGAGCGGTCCCTCCTACGAGCAGTACTTC. Its translation: CASSLASGPSYEQYF. The chain has TRBV7-2 and TRBJ2-7; D is perhaps TRBD2 (5 bases). Deletions cut 0 bases from V and 0 bases from J, with 9 bases between. The CDR3 extends over 15 amino acids. CDR1 is SGHTA and CDR2 is FQGNSA in the germline V gene.

The chain recombines TRBV6-1 with TRBJ1-1, with TRBD1 matching 7 bases. CDR3 size: 12 residues. J lost 5 bases, V lost 5 bases, and 2 bases had no gene match. CDR1 and CDR2 from the germline V gene are MNHNS and SASEGT. As DNA, the CDR3 is TGTGCCAGCAGTAAGGACAGGACTGAAGCTTTCTTT. This codes for CASSKDRTEAFF.

J is TRBJ1-1 and V is TRBV5-1; possible D gene TRBD1, 6 bases. V gave up 0 bases and J gave up 1 base, with 13 bases separating them. The CDR3 contains 16 residues. Germline lookup yields CDR1 SGHRS and CDR2 YFSETQ. The CDR3 bases are TGCGCCAGCAGCTTGGAGGGGGGGTCAGAGAACACTGAAGCTTTCTTT. Amino acid sequence: CASSLEGGSENTEAFF.

The genes are TRBV12-5 and TRBJ1-1; 10 positions match TRBD1. With 1 base clipped from V and 5 bases from J, the junction kept 7 bases outside the gene matches. The germline V gene encodes CDR1 LGHNT and CDR2 FRNRAP. The CDR3 consists of 16 residues. Here the CDR3 DNA reads TGTGCTAGTGGTTTGGCCGTGACAGGGGGCGGGACTGAAGCTTTCTTT. Amino acid sequence: CASGLAVTGGGTEAFF.

This chain joins TRBV10-3 and TRBJ2-7; 11 nucleotides line up with TRBD2. The CDR3 consists of 16 residues. Germline V gene data show CDR1 as ENHRY and CDR2 as SYGVKD. Germline trimming cut 3 bases from V and 2 bases from J; bases unmatched to any gene: 6. The CDR3 sequence is CAISDGGTSGTYEQYF. CDR3 nucleotide sequence: TGTGCCATCAGTGACGGAGGGACTAGCGGCACCTACGAGCAGTACTTC.

The chain employs TRBV4-2 and TRBJ1-5; D gene uncertain. V was pared by 1 base and J by 3 bases, with 7 bases between. The CDR3 consists of 14 residues. Germline V gives CDR1 LGHNA, CDR2 YNFKEQ. CDR3 region: CASSQGRINQPQHF. For the CDR3, the DNA is TGTGCCAGCAGCCAAGGGCGGATCAATCAGCCCCAGCATTTT.

A remark on this clone: Other DNA sequences in this specimen translate into the identical CDR3. The CDR3 coding sequence is TGCGCCAGCAGCTTGACAGGGACTATGAACACTGAAGCTTTCTTT. Protein sequence: CASSLTGTMNTEAFF. The chain recombines TRBV5-1 with TRBJ1-1, with D tentatively TRBD1 (6 bases). Trimming removed 1 base from V and 0 bases from J, with 10 bases in between. Germline-derived CDR1 and CDR2 are SGHRS and YFSETQ. The CDR3 has 15 amino acids.

This chain links TRBV7-7 with TRBJ1-1, with D maybe TRBD1 (6 bases). In germline, CDR1 is SSHAT, CDR2 FNYEAQ (reference sequence). This CDR3 has 16 residues. The V gene lost 1 base and the J gene lost 5 bases, with 17 bases spanning the gap. The CDR3 sequence is CASSLVVGGPGTEAFF. The CDR3 DNA reads TGTGCCAGCAGCTTAGTTGTGGGGGGGCCGGGGACTGAAGCTTTCTTT.

The chain links TRBV5-1 to TRBJ2-1; 11 bases are a match to TRBD2. Trimming cost V 6 bases and J 6 bases; bases outside gene matches: 8. The CDR3 totals 15 residues. The germline V gene has CDR1 SGHRS and CDR2 YFSETQ. CDR3 protein: CASTELAGEVNEQFF. DNA for the CDR3: TGCGCCAGCACCGAACTAGCGGGAGAGGTCAATGAGCAGTTCTTC.

The chain uses TRBV5-1 and TRBJ1-4; 8 bases line up with TRBD1. The germline gives CDR1 SGHRS, CDR2 YFSETQ. The CDR3 is 17 residues long. Trimming removed 0 bases from V and 6 bases from J; junction bases left unmatched: 10. CDR3 sequence: CASSLDGQGGQDEKLFF. DNA of the CDR3: TGCGCCAGCAGCTTGGATGGACAGGGAGGCCAGGATGAAAAACTGTTTTTT.

V is TRBV29-1 and J is TRBJ2-6; 14 bases agree with TRBD2. V trimming: 4 bases; J trimming: 0 bases; junction bases outside the gene matches: 8. This CDR3 is 19 amino acids long. CDR1 and CDR2 (germline): SQVTM, ANQGSEA. The CDR3 is CSVGGLAGDIFSGANVLTF. DNA of the CDR3: TGCAGCGTTGGGGGACTAGCGGGAGATATCTTCTCTGGGGCCAACGTCCTGACTTTC.

This clone was seen just once. The same CDR3 arises from other DNA sequences in this sample as well. This chain connects TRBV6-1 to TRBJ1-4, with 9 bases lining up with TRBD1. The ends lost 4 bases at V and 10 bases at J; junction bases unmatched: 4. The length of the CDR3 is 13 residues. Germline V gene data show CDR1 as MNHNS and CDR2 as SASEGT. CDR3 residues: CASSAGQGTKLFF. The CDR3 region has the DNA TGTGCCAGCAGTGCCGGACAGGGGACAAAACTGTTTTTT.

The V and J genes are TRBV30 and TRBJ1-1; 8 bases are a match to TRBD1. Trimming removed 1 base from V and 3 bases from J; junction bases left unmatched: 16. The length of the CDR3 is 18 residues. Germline CDR1 and CDR2: GTSNPN and SVGIG (reference sequence). The chain's CDR3 is CAWSAQSGRDRIYTEAFF. For the CDR3, the DNA is TGTGCCTGGAGTGCCCAATCAGGCCGGGACAGGATCTACACTGAAGCTTTCTTT.